This T cell receptor (beta chain) was documented in a study of T cell responses to AZD1222 COVID-19 vaccine. Some clones are missing from TCRdb's copy, which holds only in-frame ones; the method was immunoSEQ multiplex PCR. The sample has roughly 120,000 clones, roughly 90% seen once. CDR3 length: 16 amino acids. Germline V gene data show CDR1 as WNHNN and CDR2 as SYGVQD (reference sequence). The junction had 9 bases not matched to a gene; V was cut back by 3 bases and J by 1 base. The source is an adult who received the AZD1222 COVID-19 vaccine. The V and J genes are TRBV10-1 and TRBJ2-7, with 7 nucleotides matching TRBD2. The sequences come from peripheral blood, collected 28 days after the second AZD1222 dose. The CDR3 DNA follows: TGCGCCAGCAGTGAAGGCTGGGGGGGTGTTTCCTACGAGCAGTACTTC. Translating gives CASSEGWGGVSYEQYF.